This TCR beta chain emerged from a study of identical twins. The sample holds many counts of this clonotype. Its antigen remains unidentified. TCRdb ran MiXCR on the 5' RACE reads and lists one entry per CDR3 protein. The data contain fewer than 250,000 distinct CDR3 sequences, approximately 9% of them singletons. Points from the study as a whole: Twins' excess sharing was less marked for out-of-frame beta sequences. Researchers reported excess low generation probability among twin-shared out-of-frame alpha sequences.

This CDR3 has 15 residues. V shed 2 bases and J 3 bases; nucleotides not matched to a gene: 6. The germline V gene has CDR1 LGHNA and CDR2 YNFKEQ. The chain has TRBV4-2 and TRBJ1-2; 7 bases are a match to TRBD1. This receptor was identified in a woman in her late teens or twenties in good health. The source material was memory (CD45RO+) T cells sorted from blood. The CDR3 here is CASSQPGQADYGYTF. The CDR3 coding sequence is TGTGCCAGCAGCCAACCTGGACAGGCCGACTATGGCTACACCTTC.